Below, one T cell receptor (beta chain) is given with its context. What it binds is not known. Genomic DNA (from each subset) was split evenly across several immunoSEQ plates. The authors' processing: Filtering differed, since immunoSEQ gave only junction sequences and no quality scores. Profiling relied on immunoSEQ multiplex PCR, and the TCRdb table lists in-frame clones only, not all of them. The V and J calls and clone size are taken from that table; D and trimming were inferred from the DNA. In the table there are fewer than 400,000 clones, roughly 70% of which are singletons. CDR3 length: 15 amino acids. CDR1 SGHTA and CDR2 FQGTGA come from the germline V gene. Trimming removed 5 bases at V and 4 bases at J, with 16 bases between. The sample is drawn from a study of shared clonotypes between healthy human individuals. Study-level points and caveats: The genetic and exposure-history diversity represented was limited by few donors.

The receptor's source is a man under 40 in good health. The V gene is TRBV7-3, the J gene TRBJ2-3; D may be TRBD2 (7 bases). The source material was memory CD4+ T cells sorted from blood. Stated subset: CD45RA-negative fraction. The CDR3 protein is CASSPRGAISDTQYF. The CDR3 DNA sequence: TGTGCCAGCAGCCCCCGGGGGGCGATTTCAGATACGCAGTATTTT.